A single sample is the source of the 17 T cell receptor beta chains below, sequenced in a study of blood T cell repertoires in COVID-19. Sequencing used immunoSEQ multiplex PCR; TCRdb keeps in-frame clones, though not all of them. Of 110,000 to 150,000 clones in the sample, about nine tenths are singletons; the top ten hold less than 5.5%. The material sequenced was PBMCs or T cells enriched from blood (not recorded which). The receptors were sampled from a man aged 50 or older who had recovered from COVID-19.

This sequence joins TRBV19 and TRBJ1-2; possible D gene TRBD1, 5 bases. Looked up from germline, CDR1 is LNHDA and CDR2 is SQIVND (reference sequence). Trimming cost V 3 bases and J 4 bases, with 18 bases left between them. CDR3 length: 16 amino acids. The CDR3 loop reads CASSIVTVKPLYGYTF. Here the CDR3 DNA reads TGTGCCAGTAGTATCGTGACAGTGAAACCCCTCTATGGCTACACCTTC.

The gene calls are TRBV11-1 and TRBJ2-1; 8 nucleotides agree with TRBD1. Germline V gene sequence: CDR1 SGHAT, CDR2 FQDESV (reference sequence). V shed 2 bases, J shed 1 base, and the junction held 1 base outside the gene matches. This CDR3 contains 15 residues. As DNA, the CDR3 is TGTGCCAGCAGCTTACGACAGGGGTCCTACAATGAGCAGTTCTTC. Translation gives CASSLRQGSYNEQFF.

The V call is TRBV7-3, the J call TRBJ2-1; possible D gene TRBD2, 5 bases. Germline V gene sequence: CDR1 SGHTA, CDR2 FQGTGA. There are 15 residues in the CDR3. With 5 bases removed from V and 2 bases from J, the gap between germline ends came to 13 bases. CDR3 nucleotides: TGTGCCAGCAGCCCGGGGTTCAGCCCCTACAATGAGCAGTTCTTC. The encoded protein is CASSPGFSPYNEQFF.

The chain couples TRBV6-2 or TRBV6-3 to TRBJ1-6, with 9 bases lining up with TRBD1. The J segment lost 7 bases and the V segment lost 5 bases, leaving 9 bases of the junction unmatched. The CDR3 has 16 amino acids. The germline V gene encodes CDR1 MNHEY and CDR2 SVGEGT. The CDR3 nucleotides read TGTGCCAGCAGTCCCGGGACAGGGAACGGGAATTCACCCCTCCACTTT. Translated, it gives CASSPGTGNGNSPLHF.

V usage is TRBV24-1 and J usage is TRBJ1-5, with D possibly being TRBD1 (5 bases). CDR3 length: 16 residues. CDR1 is KGHDR, CDR2 SFDVKD, per germline. V lost 2 bases and J lost 4, with 14 bases in between. This CDR3 reads CATSDSPGGGNQPQHF. The CDR3 DNA is TGTGCCACCAGTGATTCGCCTGGGGGAGGGAATCAGCCCCAGCATTTT.

The CDR3: CASRNDRGLSGELFF. Written as DNA, the CDR3 is TGTGCCAGCAGAAACGACAGGGGGCTTAGCGGGGAGCTGTTTTTT. The chain carries TRBV9 and TRBJ2-2; 10 bases are a match to TRBD1. CDR3 size: 15 residues. J was trimmed by 7 bases and V by 5 bases; bases with no gene match: 8. CDR1 SGDLS and CDR2 YYNGEE come from the germline V gene. The full variable domain, rest sourced from reference TRBV9 and TRBJ2-2, is DSGVTQTPKHLITATGQRVTLRCSPRSGDLSVYWYQQSLDQGLQFLIQYYNGEERAKGNILERFSAQQFPDLHSELNLSSLELGDSALYFCASRNDRGLSGELFFGEGSRLTVL.

The V and J genes are TRBV21-1 and TRBJ2-1; the D call TRBD1 from the table was never checked on the DNA. TRBV21-1 is noted as a pseudogene. The CDR3 covers 16 residues. The CDR3 protein is CASSKGRGLIYNEQFF. The CDR3 nucleotides are TGTGCCAGCAGCAAAGGCAGGGGCCTAATTTACAATGAGCAGTTCTTC.

The chain carries TRBV15 and TRBJ1-2, with a possible D match to TRBD1 (5 bases). The ends were cut back, 1 base at V and 0 bases at J, with 15 bases in the middle. Germline CDR1 LNHNV, CDR2 YYDKDF (reference sequence). This CDR3 region has 17 residues. CDR3 DNA: TGTGCCACCAGCAGAGGACGGGGGTATCTATCTAACTATGGCTACACCTTC. Translation: CATSRGRGYLSNYGYTF.

This rearrangement joins TRBV2 to TRBJ1-2; 7 nucleotides agree with TRBD1. Per germline, CDR1 SNHLY and CDR2 FYNNEI. V trimming: 7 bases; J trimming: 8 bases; junction bases outside the gene matches: 10. The CDR3 is made up of 13 amino acids. CDR3 amino acids: CASNGQVFGGYTF. The CDR3 region has the DNA TGTGCCAGCAATGGACAGGTTTTTGGCGGCTACACCTTC.

The chain links TRBV4-1 to TRBJ2-3; 12 positions match TRBD1. V trimming: 3 bases; J trimming: 5 bases; junction bases outside the gene matches: 9. Germline CDR1 MGHRA, CDR2 YSYEKL. The CDR3 sequence is 17 residues long. CDR3 nucleotide sequence: TGCGCCAGCAGCCAGTACCCCGGGACAGGGGGCCTAGATACGCAGTATTTT. It specifies CASSQYPGTGGLDTQYF.

On this clone itself: This same CDR3 is encoded by further DNA sequences in the sample. The chain combines TRBV5-1 with TRBJ2-2, with 9 bases that match TRBD1. Germline V CDR1 and CDR2: SGHRS, YFSETQ. V was pared by 2 bases and J by 4 bases, with 0 bases of the junction left unmatched. This CDR3 region has 14 residues. Here the CDR3 DNA reads TGCGCCAGCAGCTTACAGGGGGCCACCGGGGAGCTGTTTTTT. This sequence encodes CASSLQGATGELFF.

The DNA for the CDR3 is TGTGCCAGCAGTGGTGGCGGTGAGAACACTGAAGCTTTCTTT. Residues: CASSGGGENTEAFF. J is TRBJ1-1 and V is TRBV28; D not certain. Trimming shortened V by 5 bases and J by 1 base, and 11 bases separated the two germline ends. This CDR3 has 14 amino acids. Germline V gene data show CDR1 as MDHEN and CDR2 as SYDVKM.

This clone was seen a single time. The J gene is TRBJ2-5, the V gene TRBV7-9; possible D gene TRBD1, 5 bases. The V gene's germline CDR1 is SEHNR and CDR2 FQNEAQ (reference sequence). The CDR3 covers 14 residues. V lost 6 bases to trimming and J lost 1 base, with 12 bases between them. This CDR3 is CASSSDSAQETQYF. CDR3 in DNA: TGTGCCAGCAGTTCCGACAGCGCCCAAGAGACCCAGTACTTC. The full variable domain, rest sourced from reference TRBV7-9 and TRBJ2-5, is DTGVSQNPRHKITKRGQNVTFRCDPISEHNRLYWYRQTLGQGPEFLTYFQNEAQLEKSRLLSDRFSAERPKGSFSTLEIQRTEQGDSAMYLCASSSDSAQETQYFGPGTRLLVL.

With regard to this clone: The same CDR3 arises from other DNA sequences in this sample as well. This chain joins TRBV9 and TRBJ1-3; 8 bases agree with TRBD1. After removal of 2 bases from V and 0 bases from J, the junction contained 1 base not matched to a gene. The V gene's germline CDR1 is SGDLS and CDR2 YYNGEE. This CDR3 has 15 amino acids. In nucleotides, the CDR3 is TGTGCCAGCAGCGTGGGACAGGCCTCTGGAAACACCATATATTTT. Translation gives CASSVGQASGNTIYF.

This clone was detected once. J is TRBJ1-5 and V is TRBV7-2; maybe TRBD1 (6 bases). The ends were cut back, 4 bases at V and 7 bases at J, with 14 bases in the middle. The germline gives CDR1 SGHTA, CDR2 FQGNSA. The CDR3 sequence is 14 residues long. The CDR3 coding sequence is TGTGCCAGCAGCTCCCAGGGGCGCGGGCAGCCCCAGCATTTT. It codes for CASSSQGRGQPQHF.

The chain couples TRBV7-9 to TRBJ1-5; no reliable D call. Germline V gives CDR1 SEHNR, CDR2 FQNEAQ (reference sequence). The CDR3 has 15 amino acids. V was clipped by 4 bases and J by 5 bases, with 15 bases between them. As DNA, the CDR3 is TGTGCCAGCAGCTCCGGCGTGGCAGGCGATCAGCCCCAGCATTTT. Its translation is CASSSGVAGDQPQHF.

The J gene is TRBJ2-4, the V gene TRBV28; a weak D match, TRBD1 (6 bases). The CDR3 has 19 residues. The germline V gene encodes CDR1 MDHEN and CDR2 SYDVKM. V dropped 5 bases and J dropped 0 bases, with 23 bases sitting between them. This chain's CDR3 is CASSGLLNRDIIAKNIQYF. The CDR3 nucleotides read TGTGCCAGCAGTGGGCTTTTGAACAGGGATATTATAGCCAAAAACATTCAGTACTTC.